The TCR beta chain described here comes from a study of T cells in Graves' hyperthyroidism and ophthalmopathy. PBMCs were sourced from 9 to 10 ml fresh peripheral blood. Study-wide results and limits: For ophthalmopathy, model prediction preceded onset by a median around six months. Most thyroid clonotypes expanded above 0.001 appeared in blood too.

The CDR3 runs 15 residues. From germline, CDR1 is MNHEY and CDR2 SVGAGI. Trimming cost V 5 bases and J 3 bases, with 17 bases left between them. TCR beta CDR3 regions were amplified from RNA. Primed by the HTBI set, a first-round RT-PCR was run on the TCR CDR3. One entry per CDR3 protein, called by TCRdb with MiXCR from the multiplex PCR reads. The sample carries roughly 800,000 distinct CDR3 sequences, 38% recorded once. In the case of this clonotype: Its antigen is not known.

This clonotype was sampled from a man younger than 35 with Graves' hyperthyroidism. Source material: blood. This chain links TRBV6-5 with TRBJ2-7, with D tentatively TRBD1 (6 bases). In DNA, the CDR3 is TGTGCCAGCAGTGGCCCTGGGACACTCCGCTACGAGCAGTACTTC. It is translated as CASSGPGTLRYEQYF.